Below, 30 T cell receptor beta chains from the same sample are listed, as sequenced in a study of OX40 agonist ivuxolimab in advanced cancers. Receptor libraries were prepared by the immunoSEQ multiplex PCR assay. TCRdb holds this immuneACCESS table with in-frame rearrangements only. Some clones are missing; in checked studies, unresolved V genes explain under half, and the rest has no known cause. The sample contains under 90,000 clones, about 92% of them found a single time. Over 11% of the sample is held by the ten biggest clonotypes. The specimen comprised CD4+ or CD8+ T cells sorted from blood, sampled in a trial of the OX40 agonist ivuxolimab. These receptors came from an adult with an advanced solid tumor such as melanoma, head and neck, liver or kidney cancer.

V is TRBV5-1 and J is TRBJ2-7; D not certain. CDR1 and CDR2 (germline): SGHRS, YFSETQ. The V and J ends lost 0 bases and 2 bases respectively, with 0 bases between them. This CDR3 is 11 amino acids long. CDR3 coding DNA: TGCGCCAGCAGCTTGGCCTACGAGCAGTACTTC. Encoded protein: CASSLAYEQYF.

This chain connects TRBV27 to TRBJ2-3; no firm D call. Trimming stripped 3 bases from V and 4 bases from J, with 8 bases between. The CDR3 is 13 amino acids. Germline lookup yields CDR1 MNHEY and CDR2 SMNVEV (reference sequence). CDR3 region: CASSFLGADTQYF. The CDR3 DNA sequence: TGTGCCAGCAGTTTTCTAGGCGCAGATACGCAGTATTTT.

CDR3 region: CASSHPPGSFRRGDTQYF. CDR3 coding DNA: TGTGCCAGCAGCCACCCCCCAGGGAGCTTCAGGAGGGGGGATACGCAGTATTTT. The rearrangement links TRBV7-2 to TRBJ2-3; D possibly matches TRBD1 or TRBD2 (6 bases each). The CDR3 extends over 18 amino acids. V gave up 5 bases and J gave up 6 bases, with 27 bases separating them. In germline, CDR1 is SGHTA, CDR2 FQGNSA.

V is TRBV7-8 and J is TRBJ1-1; the D is unclear. Germline V gene data show CDR1 as SGHVS and CDR2 as FQNEAQ. The CDR3 loop spans 15 amino acids. The V end lost 0 bases, the J end lost 1 base, and 9 bases lay between the germline ends. The CDR3 DNA reads TGTGCCAGCAGCTTAGCGTGGCGGAAGAACACTGAAGCTTTCTTT. Translating gives CASSLAWRKNTEAFF.

This sequence joins TRBV14 and TRBJ1-5; unclear D gene. V shed 6 bases and J shed 0 bases, with 6 bases lying between them. CDR1 and CDR2 from the germline V gene are SGHDN and FVKESK. The CDR3 contains 13 residues. The CDR3: CASSLNSNQPQHF. CDR3 DNA: TGTGCCAGCAGTCTTAATAGCAATCAGCCCCAGCATTTT.

This clone was seen only a few times. The chain recombines TRBV9 with TRBJ1-1, with D perhaps TRBD1 (5 bases). Per the germline V gene, CDR1 is SGDLS and CDR2 is YYNGEE. V was trimmed by 4 bases and J by 0 bases, leaving 13 bases between them. The CDR3 runs 15 residues. The CDR3 sequence: CASSLFGTLNTEAFF. DNA of the CDR3: TGTGCCAGCAGCCTATTCGGGACCCTGAACACTGAAGCTTTCTTT.

This clone has just one count. This chain joins TRBV7-9 and TRBJ1-4, with 7 bases lining up with TRBD1. V lost 1 base to trimming and J lost 2 bases; unmatched junction nucleotides: 7. In germline, CDR1 is SEHNR, CDR2 FQNEAQ (reference sequence). This CDR3 comprises 17 residues. CDR3: CASSLGQGVSTNEKLFF. As DNA, the CDR3 is TGTGCCAGCAGCTTAGGGCAGGGGGTATCGACTAATGAAAAACTGTTTTTT.

The table lists this clone with a count of one. The V gene is TRBV4-1, the J gene TRBJ2-7, with 11 positions matching TRBD2. Germline V gives CDR1 MGHRA, CDR2 YSYEKL. The CDR3 is 17 residues long. V shed 1 base and J 2 bases; nucleotides not matched to a gene: 7. The CDR3 DNA reads as TGCGCCAGCAGCCAAGCTTGGACTAGCGGGTCCGCCTACGAGCAGTACTTC. Translated: CASSQAWTSGSAYEQYF.

As DNA, the CDR3 is TGTGCCAGCAGCCAGGCCCGCACCTCCTACAATGAGCAGTTCTTC. It specifies CASSQARTSYNEQFF. This chain links TRBV7-9 with TRBJ2-1; D remains unclear. The CDR3 length is 15 residues. Trimming stripped 5 bases from V and 0 bases from J, with 11 bases between. The germline V gene has CDR1 SEHNR and CDR2 FQNEAQ (reference sequence).

V gene TRBV7-2 combines with J gene TRBJ1-1; no clear D. The length of the CDR3 is 12 residues. Trimming took off 0 bases at V and 8 bases at J, with 7 bases between the two ends. Germline CDR1 is SGHTA and CDR2 is FQGNSA. DNA of the CDR3: TGTGCCAGCAGCTTAGCTGGACTCGAAGCTTTCTTT. Residues: CASSLAGLEAFF.

The chain recombines TRBV7-9 with TRBJ2-1; D not certain. V gave up 1 base and J gave up 2 bases, with 6 bases separating them. This CDR3 spans 14 amino acids. Germline V gene lookup returns CDR1 SEHNR and CDR2 FQNEAQ (reference sequence). CDR3 bases: TGTGCCAGCAGCTTAGTTTCCACCTACAATGAGCAGTTCTTC. It specifies CASSLVSTYNEQFF.

The rearrangement joins TRBV4-3 to TRBJ2-7; 7 positions agree with TRBD2. CDR3 length: 15 amino acids. V was clipped by 1 base and J by 7 bases; unmatched bases: 10. The germline V gene encodes CDR1 LGHNA and CDR2 YSLEER. CDR3 bases: TGCGCCAGCAGCCAAGTGCCGGGACTACATCGAGAGCAGTACTTC. Amino acid sequence: CASSQVPGLHREQYF.

This chain joins TRBV7-8 and TRBJ2-2; 8 bases line up with TRBD2. The CDR3 is 18 residues long. Germline V lookup: CDR1 SGHVS, CDR2 FQNEAQ. V shed 1 base, J shed 1 base, and the junction held 8 bases outside the gene matches. As DNA, the CDR3 is TGTGCCAGCAGCTTAGGACGAGCGGGAGCGTTGAACACCGGGGAGCTGTTTTTT. This translates into CASSLGRAGALNTGELFF. Full variable domain (remainder filled in from reference TRBV7-8 and TRBJ2-2): GAGVSQSPRYKVAKRGQDVALRCDPISGHVSLFWYQQALGQGPEFLTYFQNEAQLDKSGLPSDRFFAERPEGSVSTLKIQRTQQEDSAVYLCASSLGRAGALNTGELFFGEGSRLTVL.

J is TRBJ2-7 and V is TRBV5-4; no reliable D call. Germline lookup yields CDR1 SGHNT and CDR2 YYREEE (reference sequence). CDR3 size: 14 residues. Trimming removed 4 bases from V and 4 bases from J, with 15 bases in between. Here the CDR3 DNA reads TGTGCCAGCAGCCCCGACTCGGTCGGGTACGAGCAGTACTTC. Its protein product is CASSPDSVGYEQYF.

This rearrangement joins TRBV4-1 to TRBJ2-7, with TRBD1 matching 8 bases. The CDR3 contains 15 residues. Per the germline V gene, CDR1 is MGHRA and CDR2 is YSYEKL. V gave up 4 bases and J gave up 3 bases; unmatched junction bases: 8. CDR3 region: CASSPNSGGSYEQYF. The CDR3 coding sequence is TGCGCCAGCAGCCCGAACTCAGGGGGCAGCTACGAGCAGTACTTC.

This clone was picked up one time. This CDR3 is also generated by other DNA sequences in the sample. The V and J genes are TRBV19 and TRBJ2-7, with D perhaps TRBD1 or TRBD2 (5 bases each). The CDR3 consists of 14 residues. CDR1 is LNHDA, CDR2 SQIVND, per germline (reference sequence). Trimming pared 3 bases from V and 2 bases from J, leaving 11 bases between. The CDR3 region has the DNA TGTGCCAGTAGTATTGGGCAGGGAGCCTACGAGCAGTACTTC. Its protein product is CASSIGQGAYEQYF.

The rearrangement joins TRBV19 to TRBJ1-2; D gene uncertain. This CDR3 comprises 13 residues. V was cut by 5 bases and J by 8 bases, with 15 bases left in between. CDR1 LNHDA and CDR2 SQIVND come from the germline V gene (reference sequence). This CDR3 reads CASSAQPGGGYTF. CDR3 nucleotide sequence: TGTGCCAGTAGTGCCCAACCAGGTGGCGGCTACACCTTC.

This clone appeared a single time. The chain is built from TRBV28 and TRBJ2-3; TRBD2 matches 7 bases. CDR1 is MDHEN and CDR2 is SYDVKM in the germline V gene. V was clipped by 8 bases and J by 4 bases; unmatched bases: 9. This CDR3 is 14 amino acids long. For the CDR3, the DNA is TGTGCCAGCCGGGTGGCGGGAGTGGCAGATACGCAGTATTTT. Its translation: CASRVAGVADTQYF.

This chain uses TRBV14 with TRBJ2-7, with 8 bases identical to TRBD2. This CDR3 contains 16 residues. Germline V lookup: CDR1 SGHDN, CDR2 FVKESK. V dropped 3 bases and J dropped 0; count of bases not matched to a gene: 7. CDR3 protein: CASSQRGGRNSYEQYF. In DNA form, the CDR3 reads TGTGCCAGCAGCCAGCGGGGCGGGAGGAACTCCTACGAGCAGTACTTC.

This chain joins TRBV5-1 and TRBJ2-5, with 11 bases fitting TRBD1. Losses at the gene ends were 2 bases for V and 14 bases for J; bases not matched to a gene: 5. Germline CDR1 SGHRS, CDR2 YFSETQ. This CDR3 comprises 12 residues. Written as DNA, the CDR3 is TGCGCCAGCAGCTTTTCCGGGACAGGGGGTTACTTC. It yields the protein CASSFSGTGGYF.

The rearrangement joins TRBV27 to TRBJ2-4; 7 bases agree with TRBD1. The CDR3 covers 14 residues. Germline V gives CDR1 MNHEY, CDR2 SMNVEV (reference sequence). The V gene end was trimmed by 2 bases and the J gene end by 6 bases; junction bases not matched to a gene: 4. CDR3 loop: CASSLGGQRNIQYF. The CDR3 DNA reads as TGTGCCAGCAGTTTAGGGGGACAGAGAAACATTCAGTACTTC.

A single count supports this clone. The chain uses TRBV6-1 and TRBJ2-7; 11 bases are a match to TRBD1. J lost 4 bases, V lost 8 bases, and 4 bases had no gene match. The CDR3 runs to 13 residues. Germline V CDR1 and CDR2: MNHNS, SASEGT. This chain's CDR3 is CASWDRGEYEQYF. The CDR3 DNA sequence: TGTGCCAGCTGGGACAGGGGGGAATACGAGCAGTACTTC.

The rearrangement joins TRBV5-6 to TRBJ2-2; D remains ambiguous. V gave up 3 bases and J gave up 1 base, with 4 bases separating them. Germline loops: CDR1 SGHDT, CDR2 YYEEEE. The CDR3 has 13 amino acids. CDR3 nucleotide sequence: TGTGCCAGCAGCTCCATGAACACCGGGGAGCTGTTTTTT. It specifies CASSSMNTGELFF. The full variable domain, rest sourced from reference TRBV5-6 and TRBJ2-2, is DAGVTQSPTHLIKTRGQQVTLRCSPKSGHDTVSWYQQALGQGPQFIFQYYEEEERQRGNFPDRFSGHQFPNYSSELNVNALLLGDSALYLCASSSMNTGELFFGEGSRLTVL.

Written as DNA, the CDR3 is TGCGCCAGCAGCTGGTATAGCGTCGGACCCGGGGACGAGCAGTACTTC. Protein: CASSWYSVGPGDEQYF. This sequence joins TRBV5-1 and TRBJ2-7, with a possible D match to TRBD2 (5 bases). The CDR3 extends over 16 amino acids. Per the germline V gene, CDR1 is SGHRS and CDR2 is YFSETQ. Between the trimmed V and J ends, which lost 3 bases and 5 bases, there was a span of 21 bases.

This chain connects TRBV9 to TRBJ1-1; D possibly corresponds to TRBD1 (6 bases). Trimming cost V 3 bases and J 2 bases, with 8 bases left between them. Germline V lookup: CDR1 SGDLS, CDR2 YYNGEE. The CDR3 runs to 13 residues. CDR3 sequence (DNA): TGTGCCAGCAGCGGGGGGGCCAACACTGAAGCTTTCTTT. It codes for CASSGGANTEAFF.

This rearrangement joins TRBV4-2 to TRBJ2-1, with TRBD2 matching 9 bases. Germline V gene data show CDR1 as LGHNA and CDR2 as YNFKEQ. The trim removed 2 bases at V and 8 bases at J, leaving 10 bases unmatched. The CDR3 loop spans 16 amino acids. The CDR3 spells CASSQIPGLAVDEQFF. In DNA form, the CDR3 reads TGTGCCAGCAGCCAAATCCCGGGACTAGCTGTGGATGAGCAGTTCTTC.

The rearrangement joins TRBV29-1 to TRBJ2-1; perhaps TRBD2 as D (6 bases). Per the germline V gene, CDR1 is SQVTM and CDR2 is ANQGSEA. CDR3 length: 17 amino acids. V gave up 6 bases and J gave up 4 bases, with 25 bases separating them. The CDR3 loop reads CSVTLQTEGRGYNEQFF. As DNA, the CDR3 is TGCAGCGTGACCCTTCAAACGGAGGGTCGAGGATACAATGAGCAGTTCTTC.

The rearrangement links TRBV27 to TRBJ1-2; 7 nucleotides line up with TRBD1. Germline V gene sequence: CDR1 MNHEY, CDR2 SMNVEV (reference sequence). The CDR3 loop spans 14 amino acids. Trimming removed 6 bases from V and 6 bases from J; junction bases left unmatched: 10. Here the CDR3 DNA reads TGTGCCAGCAGCCCTGGGACAGTGGGGCATGGCTACACCTTC. It encodes CASSPGTVGHGYTF.

This chain connects TRBV27 to TRBJ2-1, with TRBD2 matching 7 bases. Looked up from germline, CDR1 is MNHEY and CDR2 is SMNVEV (reference sequence). J gave up 4 bases and V 6 bases, and 6 bases lay outside the gene matches. CDR3 length: 14 amino acids. The CDR3 protein is CASSVGGSYNEQFF. CDR3 sequence (DNA): TGTGCCAGCAGCGTCGGCGGGAGTTACAATGAGCAGTTCTTC.

This rearrangement joins TRBV7-8 to TRBJ2-7; D call uncertain. Trimming cost V 5 bases and J 5 bases, with 19 bases left between them. CDR1 SGHVS and CDR2 FQNEAQ come from the germline V gene. The length of the CDR3 is 15 residues. In DNA, the CDR3 is TGTGCCAGCAGCCCCATGCCCGGGTTGGGCCACGAGCAGTACTTC. Encoded protein: CASSPMPGLGHEQYF. Filled out from reference TRBV7-8 and TRBJ2-7, the complete variable domain reads GAGVSQSPRYKVAKRGQDVALRCDPISGHVSLFWYQQALGQGPEFLTYFQNEAQLDKSGLPSDRFFAERPEGSVSTLKIQRTQQEDSAVYLCASSPMPGLGHEQYFGPGTRLTVT.